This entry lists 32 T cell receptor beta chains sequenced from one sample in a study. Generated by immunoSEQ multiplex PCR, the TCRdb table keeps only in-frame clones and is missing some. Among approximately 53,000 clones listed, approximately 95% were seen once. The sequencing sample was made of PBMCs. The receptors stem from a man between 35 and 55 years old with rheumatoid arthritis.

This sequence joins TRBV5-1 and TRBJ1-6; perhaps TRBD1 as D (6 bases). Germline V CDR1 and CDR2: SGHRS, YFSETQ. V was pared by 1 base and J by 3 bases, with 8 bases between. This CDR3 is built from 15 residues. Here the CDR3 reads CASSLTGSYNSPLHF. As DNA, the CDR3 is TGCGCCAGCAGCTTGACAGGGAGCTATAATTCACCCCTCCACTTT.

The CDR3 protein is CASSDLQRGFRTDTQYF. The CDR3 DNA is TGTGCCAGCAGTGACCTCCAGAGGGGATTTCGAACAGATACGCAGTATTTT. The chain joins TRBV25-1 to TRBJ2-3; D assignment may be TRBD1 or TRBD2 (5 bases each). The V gene lost 3 bases and the J gene lost 3 bases, with 19 bases spanning the gap. The CDR3 has 17 amino acids. Germline CDR1 reads MGHDK; CDR2 reads SYGVNS.

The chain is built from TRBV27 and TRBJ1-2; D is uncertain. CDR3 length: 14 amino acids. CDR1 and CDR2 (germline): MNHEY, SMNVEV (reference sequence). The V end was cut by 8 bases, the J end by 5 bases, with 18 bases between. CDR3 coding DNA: TGTGCCAGCTGGGGAGTGGGGAACTGGTATGGCTACACCTTC. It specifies CASWGVGNWYGYTF.

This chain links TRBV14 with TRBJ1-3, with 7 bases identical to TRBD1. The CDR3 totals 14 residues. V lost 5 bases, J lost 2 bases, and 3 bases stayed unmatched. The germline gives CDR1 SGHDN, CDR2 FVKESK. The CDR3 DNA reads TGTGCCAGCAGCTCACAGGGGACTGGAAACACCATATATTTT. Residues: CASSSQGTGNTIYF.

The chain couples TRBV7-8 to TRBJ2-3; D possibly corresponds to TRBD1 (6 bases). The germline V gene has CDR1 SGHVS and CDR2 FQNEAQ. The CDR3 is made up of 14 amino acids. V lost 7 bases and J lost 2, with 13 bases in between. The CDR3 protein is CASNGGTFTDTQYF. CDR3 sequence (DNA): TGTGCCAGCAACGGTGGGACATTCACAGATACGCAGTATTTT.

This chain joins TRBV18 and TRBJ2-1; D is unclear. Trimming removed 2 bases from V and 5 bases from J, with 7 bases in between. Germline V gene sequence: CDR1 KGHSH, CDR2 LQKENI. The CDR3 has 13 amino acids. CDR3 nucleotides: TGTGCCAGCTCACCAAACCAGGACAATGAGCAGTTCTTC. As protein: CASSPNQDNEQFF.

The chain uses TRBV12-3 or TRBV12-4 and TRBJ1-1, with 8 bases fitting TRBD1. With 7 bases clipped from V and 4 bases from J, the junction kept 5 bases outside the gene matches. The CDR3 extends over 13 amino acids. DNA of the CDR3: TGTGCCAGCACCCCGGACAGGGTCACTGAAGCTTTCTTT. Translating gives CASTPDRVTEAFF.

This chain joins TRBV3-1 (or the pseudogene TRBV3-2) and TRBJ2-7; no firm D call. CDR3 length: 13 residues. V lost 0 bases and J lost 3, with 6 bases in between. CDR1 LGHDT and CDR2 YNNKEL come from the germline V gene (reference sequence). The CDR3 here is CASSQDLYYEQYF. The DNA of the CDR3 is TGTGCCAGCAGCCAAGATCTGTACTACGAGCAGTACTTC.

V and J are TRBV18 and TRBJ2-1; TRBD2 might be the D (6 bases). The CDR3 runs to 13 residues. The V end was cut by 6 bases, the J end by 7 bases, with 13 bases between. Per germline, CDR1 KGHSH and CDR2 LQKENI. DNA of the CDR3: TGTGCCAGCTCCCCCCCGGGGGTTAATGAGCAGTTCTTC. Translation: CASSPPGVNEQFF.

The CDR3 nucleotides read TGTGCCACCAGCTGGACGTACGCGAACACCGGGGAGCTGTTTTTT. Translated, it gives CATSWTYANTGELFF. This rearrangement joins TRBV15 to TRBJ2-2, with D unclear. CDR1 and CDR2 from the germline V gene are LNHNV and YYDKDF (reference sequence). This CDR3 has 15 residues. V was clipped by 5 bases and J by 0 bases, with 10 bases between them.

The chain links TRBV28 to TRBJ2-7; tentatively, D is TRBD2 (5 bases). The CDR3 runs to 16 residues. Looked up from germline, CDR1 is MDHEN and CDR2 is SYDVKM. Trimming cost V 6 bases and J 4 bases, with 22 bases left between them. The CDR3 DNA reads TGTGCCAGCAGCCCATTAACGGGTAGCGCGTATTACGAGCAGTACTTC. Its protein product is CASSPLTGSAYYEQYF. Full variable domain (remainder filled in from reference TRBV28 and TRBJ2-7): DVKVTQSSRYLVKRTGEKVFLECVQDMDHENMFWYRQDPGLGLRLIYFSYDVKMKEKGDIPEGYSVSREKKERFSLILESASTNQTSMYLCASSPLTGSAYYEQYFGPGTRLTVT.

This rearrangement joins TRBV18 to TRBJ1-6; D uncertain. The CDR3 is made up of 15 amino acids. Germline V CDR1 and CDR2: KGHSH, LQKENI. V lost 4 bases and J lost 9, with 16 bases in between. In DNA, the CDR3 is TGTGCCAGCTCACAGGACGCTCGAGGAAGTTCACCCCTCCACTTT. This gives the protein CASSQDARGSSPLHF.

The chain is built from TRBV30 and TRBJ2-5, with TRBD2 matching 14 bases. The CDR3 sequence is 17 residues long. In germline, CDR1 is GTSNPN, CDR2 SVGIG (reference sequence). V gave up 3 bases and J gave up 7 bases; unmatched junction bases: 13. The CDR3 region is CAWSPGLAGASVLTQYF. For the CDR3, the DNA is TGTGCCTGGAGCCCGGGACTAGCGGGGGCGTCCGTTTTGACCCAGTACTTC.

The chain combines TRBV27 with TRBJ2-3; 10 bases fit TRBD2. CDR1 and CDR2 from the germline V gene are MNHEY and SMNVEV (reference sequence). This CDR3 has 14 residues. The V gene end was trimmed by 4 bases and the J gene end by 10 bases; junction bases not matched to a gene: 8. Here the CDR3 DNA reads TGTGCCAGCAGTTCCGGACTAGCGGTCAGAGCGCAGTATTTT. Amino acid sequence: CASSSGLAVRAQYF.

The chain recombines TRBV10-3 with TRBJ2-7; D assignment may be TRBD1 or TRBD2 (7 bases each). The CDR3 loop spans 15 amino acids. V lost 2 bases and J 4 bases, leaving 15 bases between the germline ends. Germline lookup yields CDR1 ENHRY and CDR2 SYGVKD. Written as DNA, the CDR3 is TGTGCCATCAGTGAGGATCAGGGGGGGTTGTACGAGCAGTACTTC. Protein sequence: CAISEDQGGLYEQYF.

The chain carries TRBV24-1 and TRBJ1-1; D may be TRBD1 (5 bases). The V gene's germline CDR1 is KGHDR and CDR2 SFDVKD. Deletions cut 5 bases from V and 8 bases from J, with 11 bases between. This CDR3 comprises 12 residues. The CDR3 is CATSGVGTEAFF. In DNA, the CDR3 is TGTGCCACCAGTGGGGTTGGGACGGAAGCTTTCTTT.

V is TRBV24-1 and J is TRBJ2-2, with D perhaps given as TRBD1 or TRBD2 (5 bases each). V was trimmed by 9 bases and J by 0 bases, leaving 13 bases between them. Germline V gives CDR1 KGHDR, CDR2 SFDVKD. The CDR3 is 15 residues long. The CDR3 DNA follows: TGTGCCACCCAGAGGGGTGTAGCGAACACCGGGGAGCTGTTTTTT. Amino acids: CATQRGVANTGELFF.

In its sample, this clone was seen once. The CDR3 nucleotides are TGTGCCAGCAGCCGGACTAGCGGGAGTCCCAATGAGCAGTTCTTC. It is translated as CASSRTSGSPNEQFF. This chain joins TRBV7-2 and TRBJ2-1; 13 bases are a match to TRBD2. CDR3 length: 15 amino acids. Germline CDR1 reads SGHTA; CDR2 reads FQGNSA. The trim removed 5 bases at V and 6 bases at J, leaving 4 bases unmatched. The complete variable domain, with remaining parts taken from reference TRBV7-2 and TRBJ2-1, reads GAGVSQSPSNKVTEKGKDVELRCDPISGHTALYWYRQSLGQGLEFLIYFQGNSAPDKSGLPSDRFSAERTGGSVSTLTIQRTQQEDSAVYLCASSRTSGSPNEQFFGPGTRLTVL.

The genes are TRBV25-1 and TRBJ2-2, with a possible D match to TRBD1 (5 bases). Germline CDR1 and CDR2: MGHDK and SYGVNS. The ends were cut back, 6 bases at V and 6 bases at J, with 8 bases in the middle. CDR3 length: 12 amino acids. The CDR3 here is CASRDKPGELFF. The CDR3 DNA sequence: TGTGCCAGCAGGGACAAGCCCGGGGAGCTGTTTTTT. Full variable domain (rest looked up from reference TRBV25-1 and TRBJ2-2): EADIYQTPRYLVIGTGKKITLECSQTMGHDKMYWYQQDPGMELHLIHYSYGVNSTEKGDLSSESTVSRIRTEHFPLTLESARPSHTSQYLCASRDKPGELFFGEGSRLTVL.

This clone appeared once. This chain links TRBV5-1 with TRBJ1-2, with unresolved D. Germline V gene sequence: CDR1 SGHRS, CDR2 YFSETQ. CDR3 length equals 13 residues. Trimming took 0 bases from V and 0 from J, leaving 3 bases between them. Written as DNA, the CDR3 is TGCGCCAGCAGCTTGGGGACTAACTATGGCTACACCTTC. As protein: CASSLGTNYGYTF.

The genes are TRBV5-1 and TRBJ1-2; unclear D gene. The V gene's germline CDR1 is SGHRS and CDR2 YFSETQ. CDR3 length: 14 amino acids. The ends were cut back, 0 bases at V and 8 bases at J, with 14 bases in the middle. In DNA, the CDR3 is TGCGCCAGCAGCTTGGTGTTAGGCGTGGACGGCTACACCTTC. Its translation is CASSLVLGVDGYTF. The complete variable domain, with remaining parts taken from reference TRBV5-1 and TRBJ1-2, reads KAGVTQTPRYLIKTRGQQVTLSCSPISGHRSVSWYQQTPGQGLQFLFEYFSETQRNKGNFPGRFSGRQFSNSRSEMNVSTLELGDSALYLCASSLVLGVDGYTFGSGTRLTVV.

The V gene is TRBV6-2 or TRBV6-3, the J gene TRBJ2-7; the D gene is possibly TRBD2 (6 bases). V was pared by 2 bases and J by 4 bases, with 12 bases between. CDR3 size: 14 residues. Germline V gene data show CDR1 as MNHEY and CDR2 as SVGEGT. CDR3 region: CASSYLSGGYEQYF. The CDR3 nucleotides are TGTGCCAGCAGTTACCTCTCCGGGGGTTACGAGCAGTACTTC.

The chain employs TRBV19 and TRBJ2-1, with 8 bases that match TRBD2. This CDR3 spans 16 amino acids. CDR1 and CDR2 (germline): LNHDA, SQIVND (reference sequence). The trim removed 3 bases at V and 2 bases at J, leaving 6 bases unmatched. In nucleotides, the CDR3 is TGTGCCAGTAGTATGGCGGGGGGATTTACCTACAATGAGCAGTTCTTC. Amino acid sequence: CASSMAGGFTYNEQFF. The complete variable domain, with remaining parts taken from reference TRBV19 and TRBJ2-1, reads DGGITQSPKYLFRKEGQNVTLSCEQNLNHDAMYWYRQDPGQGLRLIYYSQIVNDFQKGDIAEGYSVSREKKESFPLTVTSAQKNPTAFYLCASSMAGGFTYNEQFFGPGTRLTVL.

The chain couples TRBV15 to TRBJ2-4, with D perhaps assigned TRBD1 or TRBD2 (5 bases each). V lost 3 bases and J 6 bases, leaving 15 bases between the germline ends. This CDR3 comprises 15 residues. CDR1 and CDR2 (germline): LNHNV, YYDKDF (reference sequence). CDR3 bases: TGTGCCACCAGCAGGGACCTGGGGGTTGCAAACATTCAGTACTTC. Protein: CATSRDLGVANIQYF. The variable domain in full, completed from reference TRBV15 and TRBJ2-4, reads DAMVIQNPRYQVTQFGKPVTLSCSQTLNHNVMYWYQQKSSQAPKLLFHYYDKDFNNEADTPDNFQSRRPNTSFCFLDIRSPGLGDTAMYLCATSRDLGVANIQYFGAGTRLSVL.

As DNA, the CDR3 is TGTGCCAGCAGCCAAGATCGAGGGTTAATAGTTGCTCCCTATGGCTACACCTTC. Translation gives CASSQDRGLIVAPYGYTF. The chain couples TRBV3-1 (or the pseudogene TRBV3-2) to TRBJ1-2; D is ambiguous. Trimming took off 0 bases at V and 4 bases at J, with 21 bases between the two ends. Germline assignment: CDR1 LGHDT and CDR2 YNNKEL (reference sequence). This CDR3 spans 18 amino acids.

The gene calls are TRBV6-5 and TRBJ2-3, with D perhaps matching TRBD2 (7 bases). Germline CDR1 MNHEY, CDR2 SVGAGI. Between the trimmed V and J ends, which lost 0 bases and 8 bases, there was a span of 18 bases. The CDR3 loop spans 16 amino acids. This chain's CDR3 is CASSYSSAGAGGTQYF. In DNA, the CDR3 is TGTGCCAGCAGTTACTCGAGCGCGGGGGCCGGGGGTACGCAGTATTTT.

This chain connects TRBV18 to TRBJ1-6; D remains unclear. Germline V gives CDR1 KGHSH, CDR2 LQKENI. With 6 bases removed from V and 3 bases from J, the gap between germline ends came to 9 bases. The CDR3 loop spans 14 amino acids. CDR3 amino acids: CASSPLHYNSPLHF. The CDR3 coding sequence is TGTGCCAGCTCCCCCCTACACTATAATTCACCCCTCCACTTT.

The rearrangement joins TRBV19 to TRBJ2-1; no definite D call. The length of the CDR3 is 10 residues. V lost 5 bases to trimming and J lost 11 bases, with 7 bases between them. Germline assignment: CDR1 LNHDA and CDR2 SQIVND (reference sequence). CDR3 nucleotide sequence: TGTGCCAGTAGTGGGTTTAAGCAGTTCTTC. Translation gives CASSGFKQFF.

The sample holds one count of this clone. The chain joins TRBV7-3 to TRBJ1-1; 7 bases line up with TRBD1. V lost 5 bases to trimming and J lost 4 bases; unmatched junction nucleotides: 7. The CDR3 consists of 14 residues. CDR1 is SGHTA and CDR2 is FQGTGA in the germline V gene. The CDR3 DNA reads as TGTGCCAGCAGCCCGGAGGGGGCGTCCACTGAAGCTTTCTTT. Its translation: CASSPEGASTEAFF.

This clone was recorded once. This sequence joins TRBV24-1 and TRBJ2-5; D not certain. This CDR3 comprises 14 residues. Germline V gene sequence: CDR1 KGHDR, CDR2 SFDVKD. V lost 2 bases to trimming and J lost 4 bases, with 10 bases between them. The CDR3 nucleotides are TGTGCCACCAGTGATTCGTTCGATCTAGAGACCCAGTACTTC. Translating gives CATSDSFDLETQYF.

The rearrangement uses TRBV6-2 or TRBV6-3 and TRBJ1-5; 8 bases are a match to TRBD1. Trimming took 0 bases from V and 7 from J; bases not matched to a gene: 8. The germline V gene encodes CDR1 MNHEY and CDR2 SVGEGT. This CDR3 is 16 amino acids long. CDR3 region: CASSYSGRGRAQPQHF. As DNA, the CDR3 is TGTGCCAGCAGTTACTCTGGCAGGGGGCGCGCCCAGCCCCAGCATTTT.

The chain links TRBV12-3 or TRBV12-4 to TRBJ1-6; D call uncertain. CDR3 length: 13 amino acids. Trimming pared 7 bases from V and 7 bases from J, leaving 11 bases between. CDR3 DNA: TGTGCCAGCACTCGACGGGCGAATTCACCCCTCCACTTT. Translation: CASTRRANSPLHF.